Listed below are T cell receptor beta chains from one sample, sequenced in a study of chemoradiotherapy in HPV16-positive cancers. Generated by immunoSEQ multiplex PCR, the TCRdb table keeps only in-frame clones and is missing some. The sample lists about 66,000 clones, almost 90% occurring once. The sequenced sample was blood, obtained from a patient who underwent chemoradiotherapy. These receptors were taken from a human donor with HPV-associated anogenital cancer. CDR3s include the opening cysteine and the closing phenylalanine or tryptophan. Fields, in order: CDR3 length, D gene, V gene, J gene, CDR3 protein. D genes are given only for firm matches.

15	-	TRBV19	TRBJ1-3	CASSILGDSGNTIYF
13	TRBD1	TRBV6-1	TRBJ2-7	CAIAGQGGYEQYF
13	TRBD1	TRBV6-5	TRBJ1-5	CASSLDRNQPQHF
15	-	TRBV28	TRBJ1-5	CASSPPQRGNQPQHF
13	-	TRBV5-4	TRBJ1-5	CASSFKPDQPQHF
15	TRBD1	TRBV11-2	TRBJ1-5	CASSLGGQGSQPQHF
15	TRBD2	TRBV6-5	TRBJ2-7	CASSLGSGGLYEQYF
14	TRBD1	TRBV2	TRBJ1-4	CASSAGQGFEKLFF
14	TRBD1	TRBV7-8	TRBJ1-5	CASSLGTGRQPQHF
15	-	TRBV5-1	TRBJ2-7	CASSPARVQTYEQYF
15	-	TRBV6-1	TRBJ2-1	CASGIDSYFGNEQFF
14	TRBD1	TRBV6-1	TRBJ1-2	CASSGRDRLYGYTF
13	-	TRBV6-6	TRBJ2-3	CASSYPGTDTQYF
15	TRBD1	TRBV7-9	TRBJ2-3	CASSLGTDSTDTQYF
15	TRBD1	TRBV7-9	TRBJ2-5	CASSLERGGKKTQYF
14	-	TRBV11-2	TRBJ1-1	CASSLDGGRSEAFF
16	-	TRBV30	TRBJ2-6	CAWRLTGPQGANVLTF
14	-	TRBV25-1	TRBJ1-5	CASSQTGRNQPQHF
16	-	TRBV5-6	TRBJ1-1	CASSLEGDIVNTEAFF
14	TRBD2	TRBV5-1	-	CASSTTSGSYEQYF
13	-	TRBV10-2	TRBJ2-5	CASSEQGIQTQYF
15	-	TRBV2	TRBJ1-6	CASSQESSYNSPLHF
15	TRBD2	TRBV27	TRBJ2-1	CASSSAGGPYNEQFF
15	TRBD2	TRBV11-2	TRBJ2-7	CASSLAGTSTYEQYF
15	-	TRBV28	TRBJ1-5	CASSPPGGRNQPQHF
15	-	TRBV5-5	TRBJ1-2	CASSLNSNNNYGYTF
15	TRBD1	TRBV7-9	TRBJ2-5	CASSAGQGARKTQYF
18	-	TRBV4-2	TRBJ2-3	CASSQEPHGGHSTDTQYF
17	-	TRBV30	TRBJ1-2	CAFRGGPRGVGSDGYTF
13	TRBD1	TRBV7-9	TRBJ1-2	CASSRDSRYGYTF
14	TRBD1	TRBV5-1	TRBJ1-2	CASSSSGGDYGYTF
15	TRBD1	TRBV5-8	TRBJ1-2	CASSLPGTGGHGYTF
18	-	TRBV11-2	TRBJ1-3	CASSHLGQGRGSRNTIYF
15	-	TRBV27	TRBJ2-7	CASSRVGLHVYEQYF
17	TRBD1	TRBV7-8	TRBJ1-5	CASSLAGTDTINQPQHF
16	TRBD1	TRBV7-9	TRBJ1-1	CASSLDRGQLVTEAFF
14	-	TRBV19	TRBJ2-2	CASSPYSNTGELFF
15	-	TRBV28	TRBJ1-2	CASSLGDPTNYGYTF
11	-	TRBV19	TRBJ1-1	CASVGYPEAFF
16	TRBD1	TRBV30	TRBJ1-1	CAWSSNRGMGDTEAFF
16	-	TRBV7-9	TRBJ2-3	CASSLDMRGSTDTQYF
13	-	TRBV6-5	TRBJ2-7	CASSLSRSYEQYF
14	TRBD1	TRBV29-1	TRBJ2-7	CSARTGTGVYEQYF
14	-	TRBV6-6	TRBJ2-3	CASSLAGITDTQYF
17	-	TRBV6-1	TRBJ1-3	CASSEPPFRPLGNTIYF
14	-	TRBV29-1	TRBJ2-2	CSAMRVWPPGELFF
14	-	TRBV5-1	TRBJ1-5	CASSTGQLNQPQHF
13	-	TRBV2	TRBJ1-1	CASSFSWNTEAFF
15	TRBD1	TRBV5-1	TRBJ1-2	CASYPPGQGAYGYTF
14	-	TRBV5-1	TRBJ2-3	CASSLVQGADTQYF
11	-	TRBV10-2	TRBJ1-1	CASIKRNEAFF
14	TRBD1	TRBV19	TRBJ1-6	CASSHQGAISPLHF
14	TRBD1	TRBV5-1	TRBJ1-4	CASSMDRANEKLFF
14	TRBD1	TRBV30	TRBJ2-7	CAWSPKGARYEQYF
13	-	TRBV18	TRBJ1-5	CASSPTGNQPQHF
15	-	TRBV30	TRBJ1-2	CAWSVLLRGGTGYTF
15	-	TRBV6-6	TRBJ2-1	CASSYGVSTYNEQFF
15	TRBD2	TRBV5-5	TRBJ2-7	CASSFFRLAGDEQYF
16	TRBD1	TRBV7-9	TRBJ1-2	CASSVSGTGPNYGYTF